This T cell receptor beta chain was captured by sequencing in a study of blood T cells in healthy people across ages. Study-level information: T cells yielded about one barcoded beta molecule per two cells through template switching.

A second PCR, run for about 6 to 11 cycles, used a sample-barcoded 5' primer plus a J-beta primer mix. Every sample gave at least 3 million paired-end reads containing CDR3. TCRdb ran MiXCR on the 5' RACE reads and lists one entry per CDR3 protein. This table has under 800,000 distinct CDR3 sequences, roughly 47% appearing once. The CDR3 has 14 amino acids. V was clipped by 9 bases and J by 2 bases, with 17 bases between them. Caucasian, healthy and from Russia, the donors were aged between 6 and 90. This TCR was recovered from a woman aged 55-70 years in good health. The specimen was blood. The gene calls are TRBV23-1 and TRBJ2-7; perhaps TRBD2 as D (5 bases). TRBV23-1 is labeled an ORF, and its function is uncertain. The CDR3 spells CARNGVGWTYEQYF. The CDR3 DNA is TGCGCCAGAAACGGGGTGGGGTGGACCTACGAGCAGTACTTC.